Listed below are T cell receptor beta chains from one sample, sequenced in a study of cytomegalovirus exposure and HLA in healthy donors. The repertoire was sequenced with immunoSEQ multiplex PCR; TCRdb's copy has only in-frame clones and lacks some. The data hold tens of thousands of clones, with around 78% observed a single time. The sample comprised PBMCs. These TCRs come from a male donor in good health and CMV-seropositive. Both conserved end residues are part of each CDR3. A D gene is named only where the DNA matches it firmly. Not all rows give a size; the values are once, few, many and, for expanded clones, a class.

V: TRBV27; D: .; size: .; J: TRBJ2-7; DNA: TGTGCCAGCAGTTCGTGGGACACCTACGAGCAGTACTTC; CDR3: CASSSWDTYEQYF
V: TRBV18; D: TRBD1; size: .; J: TRBJ1-4; DNA: TGTGCCAGCTCACCAAGGGACAGGGAATATCCGAAGGAAAAACTGTTTTTT; CDR3: CASSPRDREYPKEKLFF
V: TRBV2; D: .; size: .; J: TRBJ1-1; DNA: TGTGCCAGCAGTGATAAGAGGGCAGGGGCGAACACTGAAGCTTTCTTT; CDR3: CASSDKRAGANTEAFF
V: TRBV5-1; D: .; size: few; J: TRBJ1-6; DNA: TGCGCCAGCAGCCCCAGGGAAGAGCCCTTCTATAATTCACCCCTCCACTTT; CDR3: CASSPREEPFYNSPLHF
V: TRBV5-8; D: .; size: .; J: TRBJ1-6; DNA: TGTGCCAGCACCTCGAGGACCTATAATTCACCCCTCCACTTT; CDR3: CASTSRTYNSPLHF
V: TRBV5-5; D: .; size: .; J: TRBJ1-5; DNA: TGTGCCAGCAGCTTGTTGTCCGGTAGCAATCAGCCCCAGCATTTT; CDR3: CASSLLSGSNQPQHF
V: TRBV25-1; D: .; size: few; J: TRBJ1-5; DNA: TGTGCCAGCAGTGGTGGGGGGTATCAGCCCCAGCATTTT; CDR3: CASSGGGYQPQHF
V: TRBV7-8; D: TRBD2; size: .; J: TRBJ2-1; DNA: TGTGCCAGCAGCCCCAGGACTAGCGGGAGCAAGGATGAGCAGTTCTTC; CDR3: CASSPRTSGSKDEQFF
V: TRBV6-6; D: TRBD2; size: .; J: TRBJ2-1; DNA: TGTGCCAGCAGTACTAGCGGGATCATCAATGAGCAGTTCTTC; CDR3: CASSTSGIINEQFF
V: TRBV19; D: TRBD1; size: .; J: TRBJ1-1; DNA: TGTGCCAGTAGTTACAGGGGGTTTCACACTGAAGCTTTCTTT; CDR3: CASSYRGFHTEAFF
V: TRBV6-5; D: .; size: .; J: TRBJ1-1; DNA: TGTGCCAGCAGTACGATACAGAACACTGAAGCTTTCTTT; CDR3: CASSTIQNTEAFF
V: TRBV5-6; D: TRBD1; size: .; J: TRBJ2-1; DNA: TGTGCCAGCAGCTCCTTGACAGGGGTACGCTTACAGCGGTACAATGAGCAGTTCTTC; CDR3: CASSSLTGVRLQRYNEQFF
V: TRBV19; D: .; size: .; J: TRBJ2-1; DNA: TGTGCCAGTAGTTCACCCCCGGGGGGCTTAACCTACAATGAGCAGTTCTTC; CDR3: CASSSPPGGLTYNEQFF
V: TRBV5-1; D: .; size: .; J: TRBJ1-2; DNA: TGCGCCAGCAGCTTGGAGGCGGCGGTTGGGTCCTATGGCTACACCTTC; CDR3: CASSLEAAVGSYGYTF
V: TRBV28; D: .; size: .; J: TRBJ2-7; DNA: TGTGCCAGCAGTTTACTCTCCTACGAGCAGTACTTC; CDR3: CASSLLSYEQYF
V: TRBV27; D: .; size: .; J: TRBJ2-2; DNA: TGTGCCAGCAGTTTATCGTCAGGGGGGGAGCTGTTTTTT; CDR3: CASSLSSGGELFF
V: TRBV27; D: .; size: .; J: TRBJ2-3; DNA: TGTGCCAGCAGTTTACACCCCTCGCGGGACCCGATTTCTATAAGCACAGATACGCAGTATTTT; CDR3: CASSLHPSRDPISISTDTQYF
V: TRBV18; D: .; size: .; J: TRBJ1-2; DNA: TGTGCCAGCTCAAGCGATGGCTATGGCTACACCTTC; CDR3: CASSSDGYGYTF
V: TRBV10-3; D: .; size: few; J: TRBJ1-1; DNA: TGTGCCATCAGTTACAGGGCGAACACTGAAGCTTTCTTT; CDR3: CAISYRANTEAFF
V: TRBV6-5; D: TRBD2; size: few; J: TRBJ2-3; DNA: TGTGCCAGCAGACTAGCGGGGGGGCCATATACGCAGTATTTT; CDR3: CASRLAGGPYTQYF
V: TRBV5-1; D: .; size: .; J: TRBJ2-5; DNA: TGCGCCAGCAGCTCGAGACAGGGGGCGGGCGTAGCGGGAGCGGAGACCCAGTACTTC; CDR3: CASSSRQGAGVAGAETQYF
V: TRBV7-2; D: TRBD2; size: .; J: TRBJ2-3; DNA: TGTGCCAGCAGCTTAGTGGGACTAGCGGGAGATACGCAGTATTTT; CDR3: CASSLVGLAGDTQYF
V: TRBV27; D: .; size: .; J: TRBJ2-7; DNA: TGTGCCAGCAGTTTATCGACGGGGAGCCCCTACGAGCAGTACTTC; CDR3: CASSLSTGSPYEQYF
V: TRBV19; D: TRBD1; size: .; J: TRBJ1-5; DNA: TGTGCCAGTAGCCGGGGACAGGGGACTAGTAAGCCCCAGCATTTT; CDR3: CASSRGQGTSKPQHF